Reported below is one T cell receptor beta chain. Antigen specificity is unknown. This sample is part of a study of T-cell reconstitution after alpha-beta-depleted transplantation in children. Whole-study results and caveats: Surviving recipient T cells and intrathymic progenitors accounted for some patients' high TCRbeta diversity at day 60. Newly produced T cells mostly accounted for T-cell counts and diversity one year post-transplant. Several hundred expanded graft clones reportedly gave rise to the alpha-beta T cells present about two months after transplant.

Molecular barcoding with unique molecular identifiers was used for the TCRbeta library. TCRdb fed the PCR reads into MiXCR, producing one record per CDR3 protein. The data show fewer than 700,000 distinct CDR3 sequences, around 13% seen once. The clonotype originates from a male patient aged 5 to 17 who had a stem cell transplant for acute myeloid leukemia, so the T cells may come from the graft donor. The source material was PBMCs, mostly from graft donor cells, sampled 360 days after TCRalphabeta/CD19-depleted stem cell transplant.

DNA of the CDR3: TGCAGTGCTAGAGATTGGAGGGGCGTGCGATGGTACGAGCAGTACTTC. This gives the protein CSARDWRGVRWYEQYF. The V gene is TRBV20-1, the J gene TRBJ2-7; possibly TRBD2 for D (6 bases). Germline lookup yields CDR1 DFQATT and CDR2 SNEGSKA (reference sequence). The ends were cut back, 0 bases at V and 4 bases at J, with 19 bases in the middle. The CDR3 runs 16 residues.